The 27 T cell receptor beta chains in this list originate from one sample, sequenced in a study of cytomegalovirus exposure and HLA in healthy donors. 60 Vbeta and 13 Jbeta primers were used in PCR. Data came from immunoSEQ multiplex PCR; TCRdb stores just in-frame clones and leaves some out. Of 160,000 or so clones listed, over 70% are singletons. The sample taken for sequencing was PBMCs. The receptors stem from a man between 18 and 35 years old in good health and CMV-seropositive.

This chain uses TRBV19 with TRBJ2-7, with TRBD1 identical over 8 bases. V lost 5 bases, J lost 6 bases, and 6 bases stayed unmatched. The length of the CDR3 is 13 residues. Germline CDR1 is LNHDA and CDR2 is SQIVND (reference sequence). The CDR3 loop is CASSWQGAVEQYF. The CDR3 region has the DNA TGTGCCAGTAGTTGGCAGGGGGCCGTCGAGCAGTACTTC. Using reference TRBV19 and TRBJ2-7 for the parts outside the CDR3, the full variable domain is DGGITQSPKYLFRKEGQNVTLSCEQNLNHDAMYWYRQDPGQGLRLIYYSQIVNDFQKGDIAEGYSVSREKKESFPLTVTSAQKNPTAFYLCASSWQGAVEQYFGPGTRLTVT.

This clone was seen more than once but under ten times. The chain is built from TRBV29-1 and TRBJ2-1; 14 bases fit TRBD2. V lost 3 bases and J lost 8; bases outside the gene matches: 6. Germline V gene sequence: CDR1 SQVTM, CDR2 ANQGSEA. The CDR3 covers 15 residues. For the CDR3, the DNA is TGCAGCGTTGATCTGACTAGCGGGAGGGGGTATGAGCAGTTCTTC. Its protein is CSVDLTSGRGYEQFF.

The genes are TRBV9 and TRBJ2-5, with D tentatively TRBD2 (6 bases). The germline V and J ends were trimmed by 0 bases and 5 bases, with 17 bases remaining between them. Germline V CDR1 and CDR2: SGDLS, YYNGEE. This CDR3 is built from 16 residues. The CDR3 region is CASSVVGAAGPETQYF. Written as DNA, the CDR3 is TGTGCCAGCAGCGTAGTTGGGGCAGCGGGTCCCGAGACCCAGTACTTC.

The chain employs TRBV2 and TRBJ1-2; possible D gene TRBD1, 6 bases. The CDR3 extends over 12 amino acids. The V and J ends lost 11 bases and 1 base respectively, with 11 bases between them. CDR1 and CDR2 (germline): SNHLY, FYNNEI. The CDR3 loop is CAGNRDNYGYTF. DNA of the CDR3: TGTGCCGGAAACAGGGATAACTATGGCTACACCTTC.

This chain joins TRBV6-4 and TRBJ1-1; D is ambiguous. CDR1 is MRHNA, CDR2 SNTAGT, per germline. There are 15 residues in the CDR3. V was shortened by 0 bases and J by 1 base, with 9 bases between the two germline ends. The CDR3 is CASSDSGGGNTEAFF. The CDR3 bases are TGTGCCAGCAGTGACTCAGGAGGAGGGAACACTGAAGCTTTCTTT.

The chain links TRBV7-9 to TRBJ2-7; 7 nucleotides line up with TRBD1. J was trimmed by 3 bases and V by 4 bases; bases with no gene match: 3. Germline lookup yields CDR1 SEHNR and CDR2 FQNEAQ (reference sequence). This CDR3 spans 13 amino acids. The CDR3 loop reads CASSSRDSYEQYF. In DNA form, the CDR3 reads TGTGCCAGCAGCTCCCGGGACAGCTACGAGCAGTACTTC.

The rearrangement links TRBV19 to TRBJ2-1; 12 bases align to TRBD2. The CDR3 consists of 15 residues. Germline CDR1 and CDR2: LNHDA and SQIVND (reference sequence). Unmatched junction bases numbered 4, after V lost 5 bases and J lost 5 bases. CDR3 in DNA: TGTGCCAGTAGTTCGCTAGCGGGGGGGGACAATGAGCAGTTCTTC. It yields the protein CASSSLAGGDNEQFF.

This clone was seen a handful of times. V is TRBV19 and J is TRBJ1-2; TRBD1 aligns across 9 bases. V shed 8 bases, J shed 0 bases, and the junction held 4 bases outside the gene matches. The germline V gene has CDR1 LNHDA and CDR2 SQIVND (reference sequence). The CDR3 has 14 residues. CDR3: CASGDREANYGYTF. The DNA for the CDR3 is TGTGCCAGTGGGGACAGGGAGGCTAACTATGGCTACACCTTC.

V is TRBV7-2 and J is TRBJ2-5; 7 bases are shared with TRBD1. The J call is in doubt because the DNA end fits TRBJ2-7 better. The CDR3 runs 14 residues. Germline assignment: CDR1 SGHTA and CDR2 FQGNSA. The chain's CDR3 is CASSFRDRGYEQYF. The CDR3 DNA reads TGTGCCAGCAGCTTCCGGGACAGAGGATACGAGCAGTACTTC.

This chain links TRBV9 with TRBJ2-1; tentative D call: TRBD1 (7 bases). Germline V gene sequence: CDR1 SGDLS, CDR2 YYNGEE. Between the trimmed V and J ends, which lost 3 bases and 9 bases, there was a span of 16 bases. CDR3 length: 14 residues. The CDR3 DNA reads as TGTGCCAGCAGCGCCAGGGGGGCCAGGGGTGAGCAGTTCTTC. It codes for CASSARGARGEQFF.

V and J are TRBV9 and TRBJ1-6; maybe TRBD1 (6 bases). The CDR3 covers 14 residues. The germline V gene has CDR1 SGDLS and CDR2 YYNGEE. Trimming removed 0 bases from V and 7 bases from J, with 8 bases in between. The CDR3: CASSVERGNSPLHF. CDR3 coding DNA: TGTGCCAGCAGCGTAGAAAGGGGGAATTCACCCCTCCACTTT.

The CDR3 here is CASTRTRYSYEQYF. For the CDR3, the DNA is TGTGCCAGTACCCGGACTAGATACTCCTACGAGCAGTACTTC. This chain uses TRBV19 with TRBJ2-7; TRBD2 matches at 7 bases. The CDR3 extends over 14 amino acids. From germline, CDR1 is LNHDA and CDR2 SQIVND (reference sequence). J lost 0 bases, V lost 7 bases, and 6 bases had no gene match.

The chain carries TRBV5-4 and TRBJ2-3; 9 nucleotides match TRBD2. Germline assignment: CDR1 SGHNT and CDR2 YYREEE (reference sequence). The length of the CDR3 is 17 residues. The V segment lost 0 bases and the J segment 6 bases; nucleotides outside the gene matches: 11. The CDR3 DNA reads TGTGCCAGCAGCTTGGGTCTTGGACTAGCGCCTCCCGATACGCAGTATTTT. This gives the protein CASSLGLGLAPPDTQYF.

The chain is built from TRBV5-1 and TRBJ2-1, with TRBD1 as a possible D gene (6 bases). The CDR3 is 12 amino acids. The V gene's germline CDR1 is SGHRS and CDR2 YFSETQ. Trimming took off 5 bases at V and 9 bases at J, with 12 bases between the two ends. The CDR3 DNA sequence: TGCGCCAGCAGTGAAACAGGGTTTGAGCAGTTCTTC. Encoded protein: CASSETGFEQFF.

The gene calls are TRBV5-1 and TRBJ2-7, with 10 bases matching TRBD2. The ends lost 4 bases at V and 2 bases at J; junction bases unmatched: 9. CDR1 is SGHRS, CDR2 YFSETQ, per germline. This CDR3 has 16 residues. The CDR3: CASSSVSGRITYEQYF. The DNA for the CDR3 is TGCGCCAGCAGCAGTGTTAGCGGGAGGATCACCTACGAGCAGTACTTC. Supplemented by reference TRBV5-1 and TRBJ2-7, the full variable domain reads KAGVTQTPRYLIKTRGQQVTLSCSPISGHRSVSWYQQTPGQGLQFLFEYFSETQRNKGNFPGRFSGRQFSNSRSEMNVSTLELGDSALYLCASSSVSGRITYEQYFGPGTRLTVT.

The chain couples TRBV2 to TRBJ1-4; D uncertain. This CDR3 region has 15 residues. The V end was cut by 7 bases, the J end by 2 bases, with 14 bases between. Germline V lookup: CDR1 SNHLY, CDR2 FYNNEI. The CDR3 loop is CASKEGLGTNEKLFF. CDR3 coding DNA: TGTGCCAGCAAAGAAGGACTCGGGACTAATGAAAAACTGTTTTTT.

The CDR3 reads CASSLFWGQRNIYGYTF. The CDR3 nucleotides are TGTGCCAGCAGCTTATTCTGGGGACAGCGGAATATCTATGGCTACACCTTC. This sequence joins TRBV9 and TRBJ1-2; 7 bases match TRBD1. J was trimmed by 4 bases and V by 4 bases; bases with no gene match: 16. Germline V gene data show CDR1 as SGDLS and CDR2 as YYNGEE. CDR3 size: 17 residues. Full variable domain (remainder filled in from reference TRBV9 and TRBJ1-2): DSGVTQTPKHLITATGQRVTLRCSPRSGDLSVYWYQQSLDQGLQFLIQYYNGEERAKGNILERFSAQQFPDLHSELNLSSLELGDSALYFCASSLFWGQRNIYGYTFGSGTRLTVV.

The CDR3 DNA is TGTGCCAGCAGCCGAACGCAGGGAGGCACTGAAGCTTTCTTT. This gives the protein CASSRTQGGTEAFF. J is TRBJ1-1 and V is TRBV6-5; TRBD1 is a possible D gene (5 bases). The V end lost 6 bases, the J end lost 4 bases, and 15 bases lay between the germline ends. This CDR3 contains 14 residues. The germline V gene encodes CDR1 MNHEY and CDR2 SVGAGI.

The rearrangement links TRBV6-6 to TRBJ2-7; TRBD1 aligns across 8 bases. V was clipped by 6 bases and J by 2 bases; unmatched bases: 3. Germline V gives CDR1 MNHNY, CDR2 SVGAGI (reference sequence). The CDR3 has 13 residues. CDR3 sequence reads: CASSSQGAYEQYF. Here the CDR3 DNA reads TGTGCCAGCAGCTCACAGGGGGCCTACGAGCAGTACTTC.

This clone has only a few counts. The chain uses TRBV9 and TRBJ2-7; 10 bases line up with TRBD2. The CDR3 sequence is 14 residues long. The J segment lost 3 bases and the V segment lost 2 bases, leaving 2 bases of the junction unmatched. In germline, CDR1 is SGDLS, CDR2 YYNGEE. CDR3 protein: CASSVGTSVYEQYF. The DNA for the CDR3 is TGTGCCAGCAGCGTGGGGACTAGCGTCTACGAGCAGTACTTC.

This chain connects TRBV18 to TRBJ2-7; D is unresolved. V lost 3 bases, J lost 0 bases, and 15 bases lay in between. Per the germline V gene, CDR1 is KGHSH and CDR2 is LQKENI. CDR3 length: 16 amino acids. CDR3 loop: CASSPRSQIPSYEQYF. Here the CDR3 DNA reads TGTGCCAGCTCACCGCGGTCGCAGATCCCCTCCTACGAGCAGTACTTC.

This clone showed up just a few times. The chain combines TRBV4-2 with TRBJ2-2, with D possibly TRBD2 on 6 matching bases. V lost 11 bases and J lost 5, with 21 bases in between. CDR1 LGHNA and CDR2 YNFKEQ come from the germline V gene. The CDR3 runs 15 residues. Here the CDR3 reads CAGSRTGVGTGELFF. CDR3 in DNA: TGTGCCGGGTCCAGAACGGGGGTGGGGACCGGGGAGCTGTTTTTT.

V usage is TRBV28 and J usage is TRBJ1-5; D is uncertain. Germline V lookup: CDR1 MDHEN, CDR2 SYDVKM. V lost 6 bases, J lost 0 bases, and 12 bases lay in between. This CDR3 region has 15 residues. CDR3 in DNA: TGTGCCAGCAGCCCACAGTACGTTAGCAATCAGCCCCAGCATTTT. It specifies CASSPQYVSNQPQHF. Full variable domain (rest looked up from reference TRBV28 and TRBJ1-5): DVKVTQSSRYLVKRTGEKVFLECVQDMDHENMFWYRQDPGLGLRLIYFSYDVKMKEKGDIPEGYSVSREKKERFSLILESASTNQTSMYLCASSPQYVSNQPQHFGDGTRLSIL.

CDR3 DNA sequence: TGCGCCCAACCCGGTCCCACAGATACGCAGTATTTT. This encodes CAQPGPTDTQYF. The chain joins TRBV10-1 to TRBJ2-3; no reliable D call. CDR1 is WNHNN, CDR2 SYGVQD, per germline (reference sequence). Trimming stripped 11 bases from V and 2 bases from J, with 11 bases between. This CDR3 comprises 12 residues.

The table lists this clone with a count of one. The chain combines TRBV7-6 with TRBJ2-5, with D possibly being TRBD1 (5 bases). Germline CDR1 SGHVS, CDR2 FNYEAQ. This CDR3 has 14 residues. V was clipped by 1 base and J by 1 base, with 7 bases between them. The CDR3 nucleotides read TGTGCCAGCAGCTTAGACCAGGGCCAAGAGACCCAGTACTTC. Its translation: CASSLDQGQETQYF.

The chain recombines TRBV15 with TRBJ2-7, with 9 bases that match TRBD1. Germline V gene lookup returns CDR1 LNHNV and CDR2 YYDKDF (reference sequence). V shed 0 bases, J shed 3 bases, and the junction held 3 bases outside the gene matches. The CDR3 runs 15 residues. This CDR3 reads CATSRETGGDYEQYF. The CDR3 DNA follows: TGTGCCACCAGCAGAGAAACAGGGGGCGACTACGAGCAGTACTTC.

V and J are TRBV5-5 and TRBJ2-7, with D possibly matching TRBD1 (5 bases). Germline CDR1 reads SGHKS; CDR2 reads YYEKEE (reference sequence). This CDR3 has 14 residues. V was shortened by 4 bases and J by 5 bases, with 16 bases between the two germline ends. CDR3 residues: CASSLTGGVDEQYF. The CDR3, as DNA: TGTGCCAGCAGCCTAACAGGTGGGGTCGACGAGCAGTACTTC.